A selection of T cell receptor beta chains follows, all from one sample in a study of metastatic and nonmetastatic thyroid tumors. TCRdb re-called the PCR reads through MiXCR. The data contain 7,500 to 9,500 clones, around a quarter of them seen just once; the ten biggest clones take up about 25%. The sample consisted of tumor tissue. These TCRs come from a female donor with papillary thyroid cancer or a benign thyroid nodule (not recorded which). Some clones in this sample may be carry-over from other donors' samples. CDR3s leave out the opening cysteine and the closing phenylalanine or tryptophan. Each record gives: J gene, V gene, CDR3 protein.

>TRBJ1-2|TRBV5-1
ASCLYRDNYGYT
>TRBJ2-1|TRBV15
ATSGRLAGGEQF
>TRBJ1-2|TRBV5-1
ASSFTGGYGYT
>TRBJ2-1|TRBV6-1
ASGRDSYNEQF
>TRBJ1-5|TRBV6-1
ASSGENQPQH
>TRBJ1-2|TRBV7-9
ASSQENRDGYT
>TRBJ2-3|TRBV5-1
ASSLASGGVGTDTQY
>TRBJ1-2|TRBV28
ASSFTTGKDGYT
>TRBJ1-2|TRBV5-1
ASSLRQARGDYGYT
>TRBJ2-1|TRBV12-3/TRBV12-4
ASSHGGANLNEQF
>TRBJ1-6|TRBV20-1
SATTQGYDHSPLH
>TRBJ2-1|TRBV20-1
SARGLAVYNEQF
>TRBJ1-1|TRBV5-1
ASSAQGNTEAF
>TRBJ2-5|TRBV7-9
ASRKFQETQY
>TRBJ1-4|TRBV5-6
ASSRGASNEKLF
>TRBJ2-7|TRBV20-1
SAIQREPYEQY
>TRBJ2-3|TRBV11-2
ASSWDWAAVDTDTQY
>TRBJ1-4|TRBV6-1
ASSGQGGEKLF
>TRBJ2-4|TRBV20-1
SAATVSNIQY
>TRBJ2-1|TRBV11-2
ASSLRTSGNYNEQF
>TRBJ2-7|TRBV6-1
ASTKTGASYEQY
>TRBJ2-5|TRBV6-1
ANSPGQETQY
>TRBJ2-5|TRBV15
ATSVRLAGETQY
>TRBJ2-7|TRBV7-9
ASSQTTGLHLYEQY
>TRBJ1-1|TRBV6-1
ASYPDRVNTEAF
>TRBJ1-6|TRBV12-3/TRBV12-4
ASSLMGIGPLH
>TRBJ2-7|TRBV18
ASSSPVGSYEQY
>TRBJ2-2|TRBV11-2
ASRDWRTGVLDGELF
>TRBJ1-3|TRBV7-6
ASSVQAGNTIY
>TRBJ1-1|TRBV9
ASQGPNTEAF
>TRBJ1-2|TRBV28
ASSPLGTGGSYGYT
>TRBJ1-4|TRBV7-9
ASSLRGGLPNEKLF
>TRBJ2-2|TRBV7-2
ASRGQINTGELF
>TRBJ1-2|TRBV28
ASSSGRANYGYT
>TRBJ1-2|TRBV5-1
ASSLSHLEGHT